Each of the 27 T cell receptor beta chains below was sequenced from the same sample in a study of CD8 T cells in ankylosing spondylitis (dated by TCRdb to between 2016 and 2019). The paper's findings and limits, for the study overall: A TCR beta motif of several highly homologous amino acid variants appeared characteristic of blood from ankylosing spondylitis patients.

Library preparation used 5' RACE. The sample was run on an Illumina HiSeq 2500. TCRdb trimmed public reads at Q25 via fastp, called clones via MiXCR and kept in-frame beta chains. Identical CDR3 proteins give one entry, which carries the most common genes and DNA. The sample table contains fewer than 550,000 distinct CDR3 sequences; only one count was recorded for about 5.2% of them. Clones ranked in the top ten supply around 3.5% of the sample. What these receptors recognize is not known. The sample was blood, either unsorted or a sorted T cell fraction (not recorded which). Receptors were obtained from a male donor with ankylosing spondylitis.

This clonotype was recorded a few times. This sequence joins TRBV18 and TRBJ2-3; tentatively, D is TRBD1 or TRBD2 (5 bases each). The V and J ends lost 3 bases and 5 bases respectively, with 18 bases between them. This CDR3 contains 16 residues. Germline assignment: CDR1 KGHSH and CDR2 LQKENI. Here the CDR3 DNA reads TGTGCCAGCTCACCGCTACGACCGGGACGCCGAGATACGCAGTATTTT. This codes for CASSPLRPGRRDTQYF.

The chain is built from TRBV24-1 and TRBJ2-7; 8 bases agree with TRBD1. V was pared by 7 bases and J by 2 bases, with 6 bases of the junction left unmatched. This CDR3 region has 14 residues. From germline, CDR1 is KGHDR and CDR2 SFDVKD. The CDR3 sequence is CATSAGTGPYEQYF. The CDR3 bases are TGTGCCACCAGCGCCGGGACAGGCCCCTACGAGCAGTACTTC.

The chain combines TRBV6-2 or TRBV6-3 with TRBJ2-1; D is ambiguous. Looked up from germline, CDR1 is MNHEY and CDR2 is SVGEGT. V was shortened by 0 bases and J by 9 bases, with 9 bases between the two germline ends. The CDR3 sequence is 13 residues long. In DNA form, the CDR3 reads TGTGCCAGCAGTTACTCGCGCATGGGTGAGCAGTTCTTC. Encoded protein: CASSYSRMGEQFF.

The sample holds many counts of this clonotype. In nucleotides, the CDR3 is TGTGCCAGCAGCCAAGGGTCAGCTTCGCCCTACGAGCAGTACTTC. Amino acid sequence: CASSQGSASPYEQYF. This chain links TRBV3-1 with TRBJ2-7; unclear D gene. V lost 1 base and J lost 2, with 12 bases in between. This CDR3 is 15 amino acids long. Per the germline V gene, CDR1 is LGHDT and CDR2 is YNNKEL (reference sequence).

This clonotype came up many times. The chain joins TRBV10-3 to TRBJ2-4; 8 bases align to TRBD1. CDR3 length: 14 amino acids. V lost 6 bases, J lost 5 bases, and 6 bases stayed unmatched. From germline, CDR1 is ENHRY and CDR2 SYGVKD. CDR3 DNA: TGTGCCATCAGCGCGTCGACAGGGGAAAACATTCAGTACTTC. Amino acid sequence: CAISASTGENIQYF.

This clonotype was picked up many times. The chain is built from TRBV12-3 or TRBV12-4 and TRBJ2-5; TRBD1 is a possible D gene (5 bases). CDR3 length: 15 residues. Trimming took 3 bases from V and 1 from J, leaving 12 bases between them. The CDR3 protein is CASSLRQPAQETQYF. DNA for the CDR3: TGTGCCAGCAGTTTGCGACAGCCGGCCCAAGAGACCCAGTACTTC.

This clonotype came up many times. V and J are TRBV24-1 and TRBJ2-3; possible D gene TRBD2, 5 bases. The V end was cut by 4 bases, the J end by 4 bases, with 14 bases between. The V gene's germline CDR1 is KGHDR and CDR2 SFDVKD. The CDR3 has 15 amino acids. The CDR3, as DNA: TGTGCCACCAGTGACCCAGGACGTAGCGCAGATACGCAGTATTTT. Protein sequence: CATSDPGRSADTQYF.

This clonotype was counted many times. This sequence joins TRBV7-8 and TRBJ2-1; D gene unclear. Germline CDR1 is SGHVS and CDR2 is FQNEAQ. Trimming left V 4 bases short and J 7 bases short, with 23 bases between. CDR3 length: 17 residues. The CDR3 DNA reads as TGTGCCAGCAGCTCCCATATAGGTCTTATAACGAGGAATGAGCAGTTCTTC. This codes for CASSSHIGLITRNEQFF. The full variable domain, with the rest looked up from reference TRBV7-8 and TRBJ2-1, is GAGVSQSPRYKVAKRGQDVALRCDPISGHVSLFWYQQALGQGPEFLTYFQNEAQLDKSGLPSDRFFAERPEGSVSTLKIQRTQQEDSAVYLCASSSHIGLITRNEQFFGPGTRLTVL.

The sample holds many counts of this clonotype. The CDR3 region is CASSRQGIGANYGYTF. CDR3 nucleotide sequence: TGTGCCAGCAGTAGACAGGGAATTGGAGCTAACTATGGCTACACCTTC. The chain uses TRBV6-1 and TRBJ1-2; 7 bases fit TRBD1. Germline CDR1 MNHNS, CDR2 SASEGT. The CDR3 consists of 16 residues. V lost 5 bases to trimming and J lost 0 bases; unmatched junction nucleotides: 9.

This chain joins TRBV5-1 and TRBJ2-1; TRBD1 is a possible D gene (6 bases). The CDR3 is 14 amino acids. With 0 bases removed from V and 5 bases from J, the gap between germline ends came to 9 bases. The germline V gene has CDR1 SGHRS and CDR2 YFSETQ. The CDR3: CASSLGNRDNEQFF. CDR3 DNA sequence: TGCGCCAGCAGCTTGGGTAACAGGGACAATGAGCAGTTCTTC.

As to this clonotype: This may be a read error: a much more frequent sequence differs by one nucleotide. The CDR3 does not close with the conserved phenylalanine or tryptophan, likely indicating a read error. V gene TRBV4-3 combines with J gene TRBJ2-7, with D perhaps TRBD1 or TRBD2 (5 bases each). CDR3 length: 16 residues. V was cut by 1 base and J by 2 bases, with 15 bases left in between. Germline CDR1 is LGHNA and CDR2 is YSLEER. CDR3 region: CASSQVIWDGTYEQYL. The CDR3 coding sequence is TGCGCCAGCAGCCAAGTAATTTGGGACGGGACCTACGAGCAGTACCTC.

The table lists this clonotype with many counts. The chain joins TRBV5-5 to TRBJ1-1; no clear D. The CDR3 sequence is 14 residues long. V lost 4 bases and J 7 bases, leaving 17 bases between the germline ends. CDR1 and CDR2 from the germline V gene are SGHKS and YYEKEE (reference sequence). The CDR3 DNA reads as TGTGCCAGCAGCCCCGGACCCCTAGACGGTGAAGCTTTCTTT. Protein: CASSPGPLDGEAFF.

This clonotype has a count of ten or more. V and J are TRBV4-3 and TRBJ2-7, with 8 nucleotides matching TRBD1. V gave up 0 bases and J gave up 0 bases; unmatched junction bases: 10. This CDR3 has 18 residues. The germline V gene encodes CDR1 LGHNA and CDR2 YSLEER. CDR3 protein: CASSQEVTGQDSSYEQYF. CDR3 coding DNA: TGCGCCAGCAGCCAAGAGGTCACGGGACAGGATAGCTCCTACGAGCAGTACTTC.

This clonotype was recorded a few times. Written as DNA, the CDR3 is TGTGCCAGCAGGGACCTCGGGGGAGAGGGGAAAAACATTCAGTACTTC. Its translation is CASRDLGGEGKNIQYF. This chain joins TRBV27 and TRBJ2-4; possible D gene TRBD2, 6 bases. CDR3 length equals 16 residues. The V end lost 6 bases, the J end lost 4 bases, and 19 bases lay between the germline ends. CDR1 and CDR2 (germline): MNHEY, SMNVEV (reference sequence).

This clonotype was picked up a small number of times. This chain connects TRBV5-1 to TRBJ2-4; 7 bases fit TRBD2. CDR3 length equals 14 residues. Germline V gives CDR1 SGHRS, CDR2 YFSETQ. Trimming removed 2 bases from V and 6 bases from J; junction bases left unmatched: 5. Here the CDR3 reads CASSLRLAANIQYF. CDR3 sequence (DNA): TGCGCCAGCAGCTTAAGGCTAGCGGCAAACATTCAGTACTTC.

In its sample, this clonotype was seen many times. The rearrangement links TRBV4-1 to TRBJ1-3; 8 bases are a match to TRBD1. This CDR3 has 16 residues. J gave up 0 bases and V 4 bases, and 5 bases lay outside the gene matches. CDR1 is MGHRA and CDR2 is YSYEKL in the germline V gene. CDR3 residues: CASSLQGESSGNTIYF. CDR3 DNA: TGCGCCAGCAGCCTACAGGGGGAAAGCTCTGGAAACACCATATATTTT.

This clonotype was found many times. The CDR3 sequence is CSARDLGDNEQFF. The DNA of the CDR3 is TGCAGTGCTAGGGACCTAGGGGACAATGAGCAGTTCTTC. The gene calls are TRBV20-1 and TRBJ2-1, with a tentative D call TRBD1 (5 bases). Germline CDR1 DFQATT, CDR2 SNEGSKA (reference sequence). The CDR3 runs to 13 residues. V dropped 3 bases and J dropped 5 bases, with 11 bases sitting between them.

This clonotype came up many times. V is TRBV3-1 and J is TRBJ2-2, with 10 bases aligning to TRBD1. The CDR3 is made up of 14 amino acids. Germline V gene data show CDR1 as LGHDT and CDR2 as YNNKEL (reference sequence). V shed 5 bases, J shed 3 bases, and the junction held 0 bases outside the gene matches. For the CDR3, the DNA is TGTGCCAGCAGCGGGACAGGGGACACCGGGGAGCTGTTTTTT. Translated: CASSGTGDTGELFF.

V and J are TRBV11-2 and TRBJ1-1; 7 nucleotides align to TRBD1. CDR3 length equals 15 residues. After removal of 1 base from V and 1 base from J, the junction contained 3 bases not matched to a gene. Germline V gene data show CDR1 as SGHAT and CDR2 as FQNNGV. The CDR3 DNA follows: TGTGCCAGCAGCTTAGGGACAGGCGGGAACACTGAAGCTTTCTTT. The encoded protein is CASSLGTGGNTEAFF.

This clonotype was recorded many times. This rearrangement joins TRBV20-1 to TRBJ2-3; the match to TRBD2 covers 11 bases. This CDR3 is built from 14 residues. V lost 6 bases and J lost 4; bases outside the gene matches: 6. Germline CDR1 DFQATT, CDR2 SNEGSKA (reference sequence). The CDR3 sequence is CSALSGRAADTQYF. The CDR3 nucleotides are TGCAGTGCCCTTAGCGGGAGGGCAGCAGATACGCAGTATTTT.

This clonotype showed up many times. The germline gene is not matched at one end of the junction; a read error may be the cause. The gene calls are TRBV20-1 and TRBJ2-2; D may correspond to TRBD1 or TRBD2 (5 bases each). CDR3 length: 14 residues. The germline V gene has CDR1 DFQATT and CDR2 SNEGSKA (reference sequence). The CDR3, as DNA: TGCAGTGCAAGAGGGGAGTGGTCCGCCGGGGAGCTGTTTTTT. This sequence encodes CSARGEWSAGELFF.

This clonotype was found many times. The chain is built from TRBV9 and TRBJ2-7, with TRBD1 identical over 7 bases. The CDR3 runs to 15 residues. V was pared by 0 bases and J by 5 bases, with 8 bases of the junction left unmatched. From germline, CDR1 is SGDLS and CDR2 YYNGEE. DNA for the CDR3: TGTGCCAGCAGCGTAGCGGGGACGCAGGGGGACGAGCAGTACTTC. Protein sequence: CASSVAGTQGDEQYF.

This clonotype appeared a single time. A much more abundant neighbour one base away suggests this may be a read error. The rearrangement joins TRBV5-8 to TRBJ2-7; D not resolved. This CDR3 is 14 amino acids long. CDR1 is SGHTS, CDR2 YDEGEE, per germline. Trimming took off 8 bases at V and 5 bases at J, with 20 bases between the two ends. CDR3 coding DNA: TGTGCCAGGAGCCCCACCGGTATTTGGGACGAGCAGTACTTC. This codes for CARSPTGIWDEQYF. The full variable domain, with the rest looked up from reference TRBV5-8 and TRBJ2-7, is EAGVTQSPTHLIKTRGQQATLRCSPISGHTSVYWYQQALGLGLQFLLWYDEGEERNRGNFPPRFSGRQFPNYSSELNVNALELEDSALYLCARSPTGIWDEQYFGPGTRLTVT.

This clonotype was counted at least ten times. CDR3 in amino acids: CSAPRVGRYGYTF. Written as DNA, the CDR3 is TGCAGTGCTCCCCGGGTGGGGCGGTATGGCTACACCTTC. The chain links TRBV20-1 to TRBJ1-2; D possibly corresponds to TRBD1 (5 bases). The CDR3 totals 13 residues. Between the trimmed V and J ends, which lost 5 bases and 5 bases, there was a span of 15 bases. Per the germline V gene, CDR1 is DFQATT and CDR2 is SNEGSKA (reference sequence).

This clonotype was counted at least ten times. V is TRBV7-9 and J is TRBJ2-2; TRBD1 matches 8 bases. The CDR3 sequence is 15 residues long. The J segment lost 1 base and the V segment lost 5 bases, leaving 3 bases of the junction unmatched. Germline CDR1 SEHNR, CDR2 FQNEAQ (reference sequence). DNA for the CDR3: TGTGCCAGCAGCGTTGGACAGGGGAACACCGGGGAGCTGTTTTTT. Amino acid sequence: CASSVGQGNTGELFF.

This clonotype was seen at least ten times. V usage is TRBV12-3 or TRBV12-4 and J usage is TRBJ2-3; 9 positions agree with TRBD1. V lost 6 bases and J lost 4; bases outside the gene matches: 2. The CDR3 sequence is 13 residues long. For the CDR3, the DNA is TGTGCCAGCAGCCGGACAGGGGCAGATACGCAGTATTTT. Amino acids: CASSRTGADTQYF.

This clonotype was seen ten or more times. The chain uses TRBV29-1 and TRBJ2-1; D ambiguous. Germline V CDR1 and CDR2: SQVTM, ANQGSEA. V was trimmed by 5 bases and J by 8 bases, leaving 16 bases between them. The CDR3 contains 13 residues. The CDR3 DNA reads TGCAGCGTTTCCGGGTCCTTAATCGATGAGCAGTTCTTC. Amino acid sequence: CSVSGSLIDEQFF.